The text below deals with one T cell receptor beta chain. Its antigen is currently unknown. This sample was included in a study of cytomegalovirus exposure and HLA in healthy donors. CDR3 length equals 15 residues. Trimming took 6 bases from V and 5 from J, leaving 17 bases between them. Per the germline V gene, CDR1 is MNHEY and CDR2 is SVGAGI. General observations from the study: The records held CMV serostatus as the only immune exposure information.

Primers: 60 Vbeta forward and 13 Jbeta reverse. Data came from immunoSEQ multiplex PCR; TCRdb stores just in-frame clones and leaves some out. This table has fewer than 200,000 clones, around nine tenths appearing once. Each donor was healthy, and each was a bone marrow donor. Unrecorded immune exposure was likely among donors, who were nominally healthy when sampled. This sequence originates from a woman younger than 45 in good health and CMV-seronegative. This rearrangement joins TRBV6-5 to TRBJ2-1; no clear D gene. Material: PBMCs. This chain's CDR3 is CASSLYTPRDNEQFF. CDR3 nucleotides: TGTGCCAGCAGCCTTTACACCCCCCGGGACAATGAGCAGTTCTTC.